A selection of T cell receptor beta chains follows, all from one sample in a study of T-cell reconstitution after alpha-beta-depleted transplantation in children. Using its own MiXCR run on the PCR reads, TCRdb lists one record per CDR3 protein. This sample has hundreds of thousands of distinct CDR3 sequences; approximately 14% occur once, and the top ten carry roughly 0.84%. The sequencing here drew on PBMCs, taken before TCRalphabeta/CD19-depleted stem cell transplant. The origin of the receptors is a girl aged 2-10 years with congenital amegakaryocytic thrombocytopenia, due to receive a stem cell transplant. The CDR3 runs from the conserved cysteine through the conserved F or W. The order of the fields is V gene, J gene, D gene, clone size, CDR3 protein, CDR3 DNA. D genes are given only for firm matches. Clone size is shown for a subset of rows, as once, few, many or a class of expanded clone.

>TRBV20-1|TRBJ2-2|-|few
CSARDGQGITGELFF
TGCAGTGCTAGAGATGGCCAAGGGATCACCGGGGAGCTGTTTTTT
>TRBV12-3/TRBV12-4|TRBJ2-7|TRBD2|many
CASSLGLAGARYEQYF
TGTGCCAGCAGTTTGGGACTAGCGGGAGCTAGGTACGAGCAGTACTTC
>TRBV20-1|TRBJ2-7|TRBD2|many
CSARELADYYEQYF
TGCAGTGCTAGAGAACTAGCGGACTACTACGAGCAGTACTTC
>TRBV5-5|TRBJ2-7|TRBD2|-
CASSLWFGTSGYEQYF
TGTGCCAGCAGCTTGTGGTTTGGAACTAGCGGTTACGAGCAGTACTTC
>TRBV5-1|TRBJ2-1|-|-
CASSFGSNNNEQFF
TGCGCCAGCAGCTTTGGTTCCAACAACAATGAGCAGTTCTTC
>TRBV24-1|TRBJ2-7|-|few
CASTGTPGNEQYF
TGTGCCTCCACCGGGACCCCTGGGAACGAGCAGTACTTC
>TRBV20-1|TRBJ2-3|TRBD2|-
CSASDGRDFTDTQYF
TGCAGTGCTAGTGACGGGAGGGACTTCACAGATACGCAGTATTTT
>TRBV18|TRBJ2-3|TRBD2|-
CASSGGLALTDTQYF
TGTGCCAGCTCCGGGGGACTAGCCCTCACAGATACGCAGTATTTT
>TRBV28|TRBJ2-5|-|few
CASSSGTFWGWETQYF
TGTGCCAGCAGTTCGGGGACTTTCTGGGGGTGGGAGACCCAGTACTTC
>TRBV5-1|TRBJ2-7|-|-
CASSLASVTYEQYF
TGCGCCAGCAGCTTGGCGTCGGTTACCTACGAGCAGTACTTC
>TRBV28|TRBJ2-3|TRBD2|many
CASGGAGGSTDTQYF
TGTGCCAGCGGGGGAGCGGGAGGAAGCACAGATACGCAGTATTTT
>TRBV7-2|TRBJ2-3|-|-
CASSKQPRGTDTQYF
TGTGCCAGCAGCAAACAACCCCGGGGCACAGATACGCAGTATTTT
>TRBV9|TRBJ1-5|-|many
CASSVEEGNQPQHF
TGTGCCAGCAGCGTAGAGGAGGGCAATCAGCCCCAGCATTTT
>TRBV5-6|TRBJ2-3|-|many
CASSLSGFTDTQYF
TGTGCCAGCAGCTTAAGTGGATTCACAGATACGCAGTATTTT
>TRBV15|TRBJ2-1|TRBD2|many
CATSNSGRKNNEQFF
TGTGCCACCAGCAATAGCGGGAGAAAGAATAATGAGCAGTTCTTC
>TRBV9|TRBJ2-1|-|-
CASSVVAGSYNEQFF
TGTGCCAGCAGCGTAGTGGCGGGTTCCTACAATGAGCAGTTCTTC
>TRBV7-2|TRBJ2-1|TRBD2|many
CASSLAGGRYNEQFF
TGTGCCAGCAGCTTAGCAGGCGGGAGGTACAATGAGCAGTTCTTC
>TRBV27|TRBJ2-1|-|few
CASSLYISSYNEQFF
TGTGCCAGCAGTTTATATATCAGCTCCTACAATGAGCAGTTCTTC
>TRBV7-9|TRBJ2-3|TRBD1|few
CASSLAGTGGSDTQYF
TGTGCCAGCAGCTTAGCCGGGACAGGGGGTTCCGATACGCAGTATTTT
>TRBV15|TRBJ1-2|TRBD1|few
CATSRDAGTGSGYTF
TGTGCCACCAGCAGAGATGCCGGGACAGGGTCCGGCTACACCTTC
>TRBV10-3|TRBJ1-2|-|-
CAISDSGGIHGYTF
TGTGCCATCAGTGATTCGGGGGGGATTCATGGCTACACCTTC
>TRBV20-1|TRBJ2-1|TRBD2|many
CSALTGTNNEQFF
TGCAGTGCTCTTACCGGGACTAACAATGAGCAGTTCTTC